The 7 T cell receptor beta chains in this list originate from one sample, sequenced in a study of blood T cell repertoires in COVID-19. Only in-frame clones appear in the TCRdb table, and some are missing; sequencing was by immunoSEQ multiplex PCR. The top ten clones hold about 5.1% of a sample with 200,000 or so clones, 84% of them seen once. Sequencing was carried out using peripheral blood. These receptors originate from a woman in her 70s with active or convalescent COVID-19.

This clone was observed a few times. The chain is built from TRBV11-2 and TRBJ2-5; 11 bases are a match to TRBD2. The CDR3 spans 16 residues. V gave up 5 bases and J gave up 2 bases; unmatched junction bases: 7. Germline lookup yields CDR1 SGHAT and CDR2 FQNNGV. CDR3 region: CASSPTLAGGQETQYF. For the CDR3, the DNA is TGTGCCAGCAGCCCAACCTTAGCGGGAGGGCAAGAGACCCAGTACTTC.

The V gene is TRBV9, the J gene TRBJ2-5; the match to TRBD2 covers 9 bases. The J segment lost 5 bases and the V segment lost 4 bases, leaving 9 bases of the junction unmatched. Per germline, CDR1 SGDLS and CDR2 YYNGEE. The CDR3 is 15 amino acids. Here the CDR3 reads CASSSSGGKEETQYF. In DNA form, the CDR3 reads TGTGCCAGCAGCTCGAGCGGGGGGAAGGAGGAGACCCAGTACTTC.

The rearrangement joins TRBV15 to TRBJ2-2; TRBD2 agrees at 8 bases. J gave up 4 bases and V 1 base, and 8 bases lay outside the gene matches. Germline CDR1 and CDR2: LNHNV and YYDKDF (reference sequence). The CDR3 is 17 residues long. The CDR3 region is CATSRGGLAGSTGELFF. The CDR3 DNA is TGTGCCACCAGCAGAGGGGGGCTAGCGGGTAGCACCGGGGAGCTGTTTTTT.

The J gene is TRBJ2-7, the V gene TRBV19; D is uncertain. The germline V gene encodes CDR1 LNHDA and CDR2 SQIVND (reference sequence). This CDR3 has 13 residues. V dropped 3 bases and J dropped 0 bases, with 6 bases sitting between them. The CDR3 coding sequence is TGTGCCAGTAGTATCCCGGGCTCCTACGAGCAGTACTTC. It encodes CASSIPGSYEQYF. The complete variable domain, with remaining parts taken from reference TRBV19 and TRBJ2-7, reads DGGITQSPKYLFRKEGQNVTLSCEQNLNHDAMYWYRQDPGQGLRLIYYSQIVNDFQKGDIAEGYSVSREKKESFPLTVTSAQKNPTAFYLCASSIPGSYEQYFGPGTRLTVT.

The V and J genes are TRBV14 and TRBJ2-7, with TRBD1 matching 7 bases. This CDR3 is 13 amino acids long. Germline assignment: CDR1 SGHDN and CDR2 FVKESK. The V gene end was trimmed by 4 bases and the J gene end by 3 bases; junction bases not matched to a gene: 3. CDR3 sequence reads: CASSRDRIYEQYF. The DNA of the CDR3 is TGTGCCAGCAGCCGGGACAGAATCTACGAGCAGTACTTC.

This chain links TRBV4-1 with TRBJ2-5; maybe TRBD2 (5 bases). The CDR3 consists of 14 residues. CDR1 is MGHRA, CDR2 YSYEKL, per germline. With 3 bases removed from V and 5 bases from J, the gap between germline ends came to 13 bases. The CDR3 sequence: CASSHPIRGETQYF. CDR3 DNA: TGCGCCAGCAGCCACCCGATACGGGGTGAGACCCAGTACTTC.

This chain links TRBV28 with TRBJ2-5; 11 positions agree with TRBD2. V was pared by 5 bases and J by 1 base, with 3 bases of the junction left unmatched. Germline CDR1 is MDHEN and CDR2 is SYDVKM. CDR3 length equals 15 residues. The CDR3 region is CASSPLAGVQETQYF. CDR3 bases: TGTGCCAGCAGTCCACTAGCGGGAGTCCAAGAGACCCAGTACTTC.